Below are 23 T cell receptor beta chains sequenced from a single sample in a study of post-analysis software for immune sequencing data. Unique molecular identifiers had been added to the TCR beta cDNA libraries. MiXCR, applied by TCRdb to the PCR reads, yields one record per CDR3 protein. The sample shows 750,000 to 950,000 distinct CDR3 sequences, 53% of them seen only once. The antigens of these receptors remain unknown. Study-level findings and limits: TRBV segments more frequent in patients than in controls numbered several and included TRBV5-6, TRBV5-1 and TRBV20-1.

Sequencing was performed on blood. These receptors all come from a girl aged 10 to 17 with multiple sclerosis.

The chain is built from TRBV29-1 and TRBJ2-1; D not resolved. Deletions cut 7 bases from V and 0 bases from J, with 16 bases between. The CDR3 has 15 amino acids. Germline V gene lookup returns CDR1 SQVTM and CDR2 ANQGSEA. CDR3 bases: TGCAGCGCCCCAAGGGCCCCGAGCTCCTACAATGAGCAGTTCTTC. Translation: CSAPRAPSSYNEQFF.

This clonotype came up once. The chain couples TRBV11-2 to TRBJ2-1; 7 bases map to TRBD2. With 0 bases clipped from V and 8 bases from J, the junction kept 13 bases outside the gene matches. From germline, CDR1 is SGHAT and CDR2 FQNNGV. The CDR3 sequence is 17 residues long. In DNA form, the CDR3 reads TGTGCCAGCAGCTTAGAGGGGGGGTTGGGACCTCTTGATGAGCAGTTCTTC. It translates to CASSLEGGLGPLDEQFF.

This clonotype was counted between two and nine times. The DNA for the CDR3 is TGTGCCAGCAGCTTAGGGGGGCGCCCAGATACGCAGTATTTT. It encodes CASSLGGRPDTQYF. The genes are TRBV7-2 and TRBJ2-3, with a tentative D call TRBD1 (6 bases). Germline-derived CDR1 and CDR2 are SGHTA and FQGNSA. The ends were cut back, 1 base at V and 4 bases at J, with 9 bases in the middle. The CDR3 consists of 14 residues. Based on the CDR3 plus reference TRBV7-2 and TRBJ2-3, the full variable domain is GAGVSQSPSNKVTEKGKDVELRCDPISGHTALYWYRQSLGQGLEFLIYFQGNSAPDKSGLPSDRFSAERTGGSVSTLTIQRTQQEDSAVYLCASSLGGRPDTQYFGPGTRLTVL.

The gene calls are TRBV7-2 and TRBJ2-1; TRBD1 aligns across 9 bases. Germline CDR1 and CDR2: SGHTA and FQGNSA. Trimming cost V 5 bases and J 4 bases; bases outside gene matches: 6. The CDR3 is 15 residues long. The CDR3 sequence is CASSQYRGPYNEQFF. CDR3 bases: TGTGCCAGCAGCCAATACAGGGGGCCGTACAATGAGCAGTTCTTC.

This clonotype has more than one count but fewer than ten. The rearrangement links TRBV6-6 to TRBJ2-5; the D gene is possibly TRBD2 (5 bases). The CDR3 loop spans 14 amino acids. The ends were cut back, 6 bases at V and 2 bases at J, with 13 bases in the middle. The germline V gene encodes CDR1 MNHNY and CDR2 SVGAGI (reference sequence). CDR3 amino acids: CASSQDREQETQYF. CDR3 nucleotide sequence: TGTGCCAGCAGCCAGGACCGGGAACAAGAGACCCAGTACTTC.

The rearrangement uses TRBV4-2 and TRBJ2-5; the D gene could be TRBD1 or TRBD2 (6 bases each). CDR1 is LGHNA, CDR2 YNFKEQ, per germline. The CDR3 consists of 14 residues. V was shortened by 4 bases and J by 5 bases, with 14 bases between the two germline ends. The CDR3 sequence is CASSPDGGGETQYF. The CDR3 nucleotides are TGTGCCAGCAGCCCCGACGGAGGGGGGGAGACCCAGTACTTC.

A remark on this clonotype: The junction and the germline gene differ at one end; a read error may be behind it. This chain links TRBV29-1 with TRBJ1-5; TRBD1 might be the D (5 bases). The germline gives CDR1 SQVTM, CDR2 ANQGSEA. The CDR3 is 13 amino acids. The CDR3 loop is CSVEQGEGQPRHF. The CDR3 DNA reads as TGCAGCGTTGAACAGGGCGAGGGTCAGCCCCGGCATTTT.

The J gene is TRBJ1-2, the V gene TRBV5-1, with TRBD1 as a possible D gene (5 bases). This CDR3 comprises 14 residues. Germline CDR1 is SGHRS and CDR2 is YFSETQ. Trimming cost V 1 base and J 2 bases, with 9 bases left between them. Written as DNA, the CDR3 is TGCGCCAGCAGCTTGACTGACAGCAACTATGGCTACACCTTC. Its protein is CASSLTDSNYGYTF.

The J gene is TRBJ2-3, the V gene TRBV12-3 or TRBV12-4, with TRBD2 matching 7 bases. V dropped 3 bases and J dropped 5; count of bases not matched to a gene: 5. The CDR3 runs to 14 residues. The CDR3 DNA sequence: TGTGCCAGCAGTTTGGGGACTACTCGAGATACGCAGTATTTT. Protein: CASSLGTTRDTQYF.

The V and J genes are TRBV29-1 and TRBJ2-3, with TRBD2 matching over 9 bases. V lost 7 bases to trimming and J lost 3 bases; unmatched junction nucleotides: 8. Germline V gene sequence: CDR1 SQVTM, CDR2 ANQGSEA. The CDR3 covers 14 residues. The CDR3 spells CSGVGLAGTDTQYF. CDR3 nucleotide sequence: TGCAGCGGCGTGGGACTAGCAGGAACAGATACGCAGTATTTT.

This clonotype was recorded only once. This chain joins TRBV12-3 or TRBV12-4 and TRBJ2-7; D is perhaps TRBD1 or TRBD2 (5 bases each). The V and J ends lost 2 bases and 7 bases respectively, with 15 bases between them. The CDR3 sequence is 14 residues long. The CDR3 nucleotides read TGTGCCAGCAGTTTATCGGGGCAGGGTAGGGAGCAGTACTTC. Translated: CASSLSGQGREQYF.

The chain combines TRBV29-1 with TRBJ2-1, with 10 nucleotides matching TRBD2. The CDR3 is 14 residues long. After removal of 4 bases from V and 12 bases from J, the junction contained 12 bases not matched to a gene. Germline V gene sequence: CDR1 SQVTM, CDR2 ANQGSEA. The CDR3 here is CSVGAGTSVPLQFF. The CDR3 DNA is TGCAGCGTTGGGGCCGGGACTAGCGTTCCCCTGCAGTTCTTC.

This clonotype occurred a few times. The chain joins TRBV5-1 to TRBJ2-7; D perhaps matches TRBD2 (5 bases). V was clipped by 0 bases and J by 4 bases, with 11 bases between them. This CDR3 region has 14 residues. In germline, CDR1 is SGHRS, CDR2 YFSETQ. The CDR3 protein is CASSLGGSEYEQYF. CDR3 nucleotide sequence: TGCGCCAGCAGCTTGGGTGGTAGCGAATACGAGCAGTACTTC.

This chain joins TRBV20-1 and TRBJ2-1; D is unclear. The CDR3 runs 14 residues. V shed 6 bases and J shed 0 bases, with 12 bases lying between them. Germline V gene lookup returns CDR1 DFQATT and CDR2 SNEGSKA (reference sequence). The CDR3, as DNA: TGCAGTGCCGCGCCGCGGTTCTCCTACAATGAGCAGTTCTTC. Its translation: CSAAPRFSYNEQFF.

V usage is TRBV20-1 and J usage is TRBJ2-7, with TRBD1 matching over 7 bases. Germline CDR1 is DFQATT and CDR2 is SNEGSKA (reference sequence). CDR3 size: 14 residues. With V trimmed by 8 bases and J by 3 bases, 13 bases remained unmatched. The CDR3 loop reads CSTYDRATDYEQYF. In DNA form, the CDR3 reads TGCAGTACATACGACAGGGCCACAGACTACGAGCAGTACTTC.

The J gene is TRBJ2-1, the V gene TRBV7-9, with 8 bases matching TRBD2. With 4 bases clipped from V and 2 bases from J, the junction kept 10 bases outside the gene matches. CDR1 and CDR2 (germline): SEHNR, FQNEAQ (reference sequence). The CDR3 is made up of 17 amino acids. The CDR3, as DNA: TGTGCCAGCAGCTCCCCGGGGGGGAGGGTCCCCTACAATGAGCAGTTCTTC. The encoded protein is CASSSPGGRVPYNEQFF.

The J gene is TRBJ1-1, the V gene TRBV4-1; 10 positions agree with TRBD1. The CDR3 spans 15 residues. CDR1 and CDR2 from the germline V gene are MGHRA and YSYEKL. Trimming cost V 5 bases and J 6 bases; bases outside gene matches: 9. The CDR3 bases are TGCGCCAGCAGCTATCCGACAGGGGGCAACGCTGAAGCTTTCTTT. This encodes CASSYPTGGNAEAFF.

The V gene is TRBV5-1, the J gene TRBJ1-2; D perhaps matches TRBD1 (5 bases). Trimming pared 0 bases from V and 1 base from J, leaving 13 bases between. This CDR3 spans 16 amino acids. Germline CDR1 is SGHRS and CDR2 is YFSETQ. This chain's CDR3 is CASSLGQSYLNYGYTF. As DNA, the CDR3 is TGCGCCAGCAGCTTGGGACAGAGTTACCTTAACTATGGCTACACCTTC.

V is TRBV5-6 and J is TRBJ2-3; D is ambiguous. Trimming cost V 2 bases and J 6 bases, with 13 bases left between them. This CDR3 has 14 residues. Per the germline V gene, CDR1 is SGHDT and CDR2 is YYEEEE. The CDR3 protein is CASSFPPDGDTQYF. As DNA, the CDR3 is TGTGCCAGCAGCTTCCCCCCTGACGGGGATACGCAGTATTTT.

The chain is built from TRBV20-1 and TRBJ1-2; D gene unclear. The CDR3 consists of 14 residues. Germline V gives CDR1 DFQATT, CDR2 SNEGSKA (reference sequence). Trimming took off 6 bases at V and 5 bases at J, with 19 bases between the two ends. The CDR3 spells CSATRSGVVYGYTF. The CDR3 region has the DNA TGCAGTGCGACCCGGTCCGGGGTTGTATATGGCTACACCTTC.

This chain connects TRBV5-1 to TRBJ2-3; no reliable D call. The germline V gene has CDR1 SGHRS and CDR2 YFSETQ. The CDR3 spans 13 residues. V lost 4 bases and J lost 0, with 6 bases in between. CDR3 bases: TGCGCCAGCAGCACCTTTAGCACAGATACGCAGTATTTT. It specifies CASSTFSTDTQYF.

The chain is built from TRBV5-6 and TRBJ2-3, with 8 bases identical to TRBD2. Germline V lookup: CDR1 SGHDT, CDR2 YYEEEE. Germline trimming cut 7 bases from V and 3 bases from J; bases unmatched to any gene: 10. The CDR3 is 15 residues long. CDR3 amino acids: CASGSKREWTDTQYF. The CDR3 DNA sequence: TGTGCCAGCGGCTCGAAGCGGGAGTGGACAGATACGCAGTATTTT.

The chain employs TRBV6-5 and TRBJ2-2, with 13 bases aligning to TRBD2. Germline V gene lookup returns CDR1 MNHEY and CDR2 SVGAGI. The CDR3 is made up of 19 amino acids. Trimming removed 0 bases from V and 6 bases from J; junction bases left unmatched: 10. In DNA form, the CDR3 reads TGTGCCAGCAGTTACTCGAGTACTAGCGGGAGGGTTAGGGCCGGGGAGCTGTTTTTT. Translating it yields CASSYSSTSGRVRAGELFF.